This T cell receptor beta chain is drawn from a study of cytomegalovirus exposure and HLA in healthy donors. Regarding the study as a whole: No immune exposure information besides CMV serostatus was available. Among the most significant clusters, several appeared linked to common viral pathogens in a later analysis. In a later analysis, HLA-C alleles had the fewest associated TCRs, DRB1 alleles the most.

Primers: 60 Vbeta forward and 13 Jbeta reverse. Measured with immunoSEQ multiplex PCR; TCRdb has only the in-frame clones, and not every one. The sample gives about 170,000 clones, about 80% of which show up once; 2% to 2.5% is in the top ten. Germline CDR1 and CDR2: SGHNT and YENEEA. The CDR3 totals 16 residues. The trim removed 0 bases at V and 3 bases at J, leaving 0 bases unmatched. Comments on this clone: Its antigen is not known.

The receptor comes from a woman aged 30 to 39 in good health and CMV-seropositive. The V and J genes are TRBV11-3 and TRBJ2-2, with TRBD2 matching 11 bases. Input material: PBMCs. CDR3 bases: TGTGCCAGCAGCTTAGAACTAGCGGGGGACACCGGGGAGCTGTTTTTT. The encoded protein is CASSLELAGDTGELFF. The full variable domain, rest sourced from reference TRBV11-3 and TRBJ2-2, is EAGVVQSPRYKIIEKKQPVAFWCNPISGHNTLYWYLQNLGQGPELLIRYENEEAVDDSQLPKDRFSAERLKGVDSTLKIQPAELGDSAVYLCASSLELAGDTGELFFGEGSRLTVL.